What follows are 4 T cell receptor beta chains derived from one specimen sequenced in a study of blood T cells in healthy people across ages. For the second PCR, which ran for 7 to 11 cycles, a sample-barcoded 5' primer and a J-beta primer mix were used. TCRdb used MiXCR to reprocess the 5' RACE reads, holding one entry per CDR3 protein. The sample lists over a million distinct CDR3 sequences, approximately 39% seen once, with less than 5% in the top ten. Sequencing was performed on blood. These receptors came from a young woman in good health.

This clonotype was seen only a few times. This rearrangement joins TRBV20-1 to TRBJ2-2; D gene ambiguous. The CDR3 is 12 residues long. Germline CDR1 reads DFQATT; CDR2 reads SNEGSKA (reference sequence). V lost 4 bases and J lost 7, with 10 bases in between. CDR3 DNA: TGCAGTGCTAATAGGGCGTACGGGGAGCTGTTTTTT. Its translation is CSANRAYGELFF.

The rearrangement uses TRBV20-1 and TRBJ1-1, with TRBD1 matching 10 bases. J gave up 4 bases and V 4 bases, and 12 bases lay outside the gene matches. The CDR3 is 16 amino acids. The V gene's germline CDR1 is DFQATT and CDR2 SNEGSKA (reference sequence). The CDR3 here is CSANSGTGVPGTEAFF. CDR3 nucleotides: TGCAGTGCTAACTCCGGGACAGGGGTTCCTGGCACTGAAGCTTTCTTT.

With respect to this clonotype: One end of the junction varies from germline; a read error may be responsible. The chain recombines TRBV4-1 with TRBJ2-3; tentative D call: TRBD1 (6 bases). Germline loops: CDR1 MGHRA, CDR2 YSYEKL. CDR3 size: 15 residues. CDR3 sequence reads: CASNQVGGRLDTQYF. The CDR3 coding sequence is TGCGCCAGCAACCAAGTTGGGGGCCGGTTAGATACGCAGTATTTT.

This clonotype was detected many times. The chain is built from TRBV9 and TRBJ2-1; 10 nucleotides match TRBD2. The CDR3 has 17 residues. The trim removed 3 bases at V and 3 bases at J, leaving 9 bases unmatched. Germline assignment: CDR1 SGDLS and CDR2 YYNGEE. As DNA, the CDR3 is TGTGCCAGCAGCGAGGAGCTTACTAGCGGGATCTACAATGAGCAGTTCTTC. Amino acids: CASSEELTSGIYNEQFF.